The clone carrying this T cell receptor (beta chain) was counted only a few times. Primers for the PCR totalled 60 Vbeta and 13 Jbeta. TCRdb keeps only in-frame clones here, not all; method: immunoSEQ multiplex PCR. Found here are around 100,000 clones, around 66% of them singletons; the top ten hold 3.9%. These data are taken from a study of cytomegalovirus exposure and HLA in healthy donors. The V end lost 0 bases, the J end lost 4 bases, and 11 bases lay between the germline ends. The germline V gene encodes CDR1 LGHNA and CDR2 YNFKEQ. The CDR3 runs to 15 residues. The chain uses TRBV4-2 and TRBJ2-3, with TRBD1 as a possible D gene (5 bases). The sequence was collected from a man aged 25 to 40 in good health and CMV-seronegative. The sequencing sample was made of PBMCs. The CDR3: CASSQEIQGSDTQYF. The CDR3 DNA reads TGTGCCAGCAGCCAAGAAATCCAGGGCTCAGATACGCAGTATTTT.